The 12 T cell receptor beta chains below were found in one sample sequenced in a study of identifying expanded T cells in peripheral blood. Only in-frame clones appear in the TCRdb table, and some are missing; sequencing was by immunoSEQ multiplex PCR. This table has under 150,000 clones, approximately 84% appearing once. The sequenced sample was blood. These receptors all stem from a person between 18 and 69 years old in good health.

The chain has TRBV9 and TRBJ1-2, with D possibly TRBD1 on 6 matching bases. The germline gives CDR1 SGDLS, CDR2 YYNGEE. The V end was cut by 2 bases, the J end by 7 bases, with 12 bases between. The CDR3 length is 13 residues. The CDR3 DNA sequence: TGTGCCAGCAGCGTTCGACAGGAAGGTGGCTACACCTTC. Translation gives CASSVRQEGGYTF.

The CDR3 DNA follows: TGCGCCAGCAGCTTGGCCGGTCCGGCCGGGGCTGGCTACACCTTC. Amino acids: CASSLAGPAGAGYTF. This rearrangement joins TRBV4-1 to TRBJ1-2; a weak D match, TRBD1 (5 bases). V lost 5 bases and J lost 7, with 20 bases in between. Per germline, CDR1 MGHRA and CDR2 YSYEKL. The CDR3 sequence is 15 residues long.

The J gene is TRBJ1-2, the V gene TRBV9; 7 nucleotides line up with TRBD1. Germline values: CDR1 SGDLS, CDR2 YYNGEE. The CDR3 loop spans 15 amino acids. V shed 1 base and J 6 bases; nucleotides not matched to a gene: 9. In DNA form, the CDR3 reads TGTGCCAGCAGCGTAAATGTGTACACAGGGGATGGCTACACCTTC. Its protein product is CASSVNVYTGDGYTF.

V gene TRBV15 combines with J gene TRBJ2-3; 7 bases are shared with TRBD1. V lost 4 bases to trimming and J lost 2 bases; unmatched junction nucleotides: 6. The CDR3 totals 15 residues. In germline, CDR1 is LNHNV, CDR2 YYDKDF (reference sequence). The chain's CDR3 is CATSTKGQATDTQYF. The CDR3 DNA follows: TGTGCCACCAGCACAAAAGGACAGGCCACAGATACGCAGTATTTT.

V is TRBV6-1 and J is TRBJ1-5; D not resolved. The CDR3 has 16 amino acids. The V end was cut by 2 bases, the J end by 2 bases, with 13 bases between. Per germline, CDR1 MNHNS and CDR2 SASEGT. The CDR3 region is CASSETPGLGNQPQHF. The DNA of the CDR3 is TGTGCCAGCAGTGAAACCCCGGGGTTGGGCAATCAGCCCCAGCATTTT.

The sample holds one count of this clone. The CDR3 loop is CASSNPKRVNTEAFF. The CDR3 DNA reads TGTGCCAGCAGCAACCCTAAGCGGGTGAACACTGAAGCTTTCTTT. V gene TRBV7-6 combines with J gene TRBJ1-1; no reliable D call. V was clipped by 5 bases and J by 0 bases, with 13 bases between them. The CDR3 is 15 residues long. CDR1 and CDR2 (germline): SGHVS, FNYEAQ. Full variable domain (missing parts from reference TRBV7-6 and TRBJ1-1): GAGVSQSPRYKVTKRGQDVALRCDPISGHVSLYWYRQALGQGPEFLTYFNYEAQQDKSGLPNDRFSAERPEGSISTLTIQRTEQRDSAMYRCASSNPKRVNTEAFFGQGTRLTVV.

The rearrangement joins TRBV5-4 to TRBJ2-5, with 9 bases matching TRBD1. V gave up 3 bases and J gave up 5 bases; unmatched junction bases: 8. This CDR3 contains 15 residues. Germline values: CDR1 SGHNT, CDR2 YYREEE (reference sequence). CDR3 residues: CASSYRQGGQETQYF. The CDR3 DNA is TGTGCCAGCAGCTACCGACAGGGGGGCCAGGAGACCCAGTACTTC.

The rearrangement uses TRBV18 and TRBJ1-5; D is undetermined. The V gene lost 3 bases and the J gene lost 6 bases, with 9 bases spanning the gap. This CDR3 has 13 residues. The germline CDR1 and CDR2 sequences are KGHSH and LQKENI. The CDR3 DNA follows: TGTGCCAGCTCACCCCCCGGAGTTCAGCCCCAGCATTTT. This translates into CASSPPGVQPQHF.

The chain combines TRBV6-6 with TRBJ1-1; D is undetermined. The V gene's germline CDR1 is MNHNY and CDR2 SVGAGI (reference sequence). Between the trimmed V and J ends, which lost 8 bases and 3 bases, there was a span of 7 bases. The CDR3 runs to 11 residues. DNA for the CDR3: TGTGCCAGCGTATACGACACTGAAGCTTTCTTT. As protein: CASVYDTEAFF.

The chain uses TRBV28 and TRBJ1-5; a weak D match, TRBD1 (5 bases). The CDR3 length is 15 residues. V shed 2 bases and J shed 3 bases, with 11 bases lying between them. The germline gives CDR1 MDHEN, CDR2 SYDVKM. As DNA, the CDR3 is TGTGCCAGCAGTTTACGAGGGGCCTACAATCAGCCCCAGCATTTT. Translation: CASSLRGAYNQPQHF. Based on the CDR3 plus reference TRBV28 and TRBJ1-5, the full variable domain is DVKVTQSSRYLVKRTGEKVFLECVQDMDHENMFWYRQDPGLGLRLIYFSYDVKMKEKGDIPEGYSVSREKKERFSLILESASTNQTSMYLCASSLRGAYNQPQHFGDGTRLSIL.

J is TRBJ2-1 and V is TRBV9; 9 positions agree with TRBD1. V was clipped by 4 bases and J by 7 bases; unmatched bases: 6. The CDR3 is 14 amino acids. Looked up from germline, CDR1 is SGDLS and CDR2 is YYNGEE. The CDR3 region is CASSPQTGGNEQFF. CDR3 DNA: TGTGCCAGCAGCCCGCAGACAGGGGGAAATGAGCAGTTCTTC.

This clone came up a few times. This chain connects TRBV14 to TRBJ1-6, with unresolved D. Trimming shortened V by 1 base and J by 8 bases, and 6 bases separated the two germline ends. Germline CDR1 is SGHDN and CDR2 is FVKESK. The CDR3 covers 13 residues. The CDR3 bases are TGTGCCAGCAGCCAAGTTCTCTATTCACCCCTCCACTTT. This codes for CASSQVLYSPLHF.